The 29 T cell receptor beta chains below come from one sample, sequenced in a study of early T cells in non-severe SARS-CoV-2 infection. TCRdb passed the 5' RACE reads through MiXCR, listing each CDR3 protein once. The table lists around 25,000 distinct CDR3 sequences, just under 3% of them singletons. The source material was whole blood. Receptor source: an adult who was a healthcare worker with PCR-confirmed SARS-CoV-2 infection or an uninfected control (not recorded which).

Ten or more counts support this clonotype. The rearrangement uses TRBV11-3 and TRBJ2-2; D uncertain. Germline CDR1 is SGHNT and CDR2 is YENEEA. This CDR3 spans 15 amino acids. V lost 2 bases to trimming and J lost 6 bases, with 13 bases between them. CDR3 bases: TGTGCCAGCAGCTTAACCCCCGAGGCGGCCGGGGAGCTGTTTTTT. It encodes CASSLTPEAAGELFF.

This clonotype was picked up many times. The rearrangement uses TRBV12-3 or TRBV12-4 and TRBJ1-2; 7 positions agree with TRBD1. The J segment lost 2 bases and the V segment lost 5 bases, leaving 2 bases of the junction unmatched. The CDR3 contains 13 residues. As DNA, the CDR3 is TGTGCCAGCAGTCACAGGGGAAACTATGGCTACACCTTC. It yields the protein CASSHRGNYGYTF.

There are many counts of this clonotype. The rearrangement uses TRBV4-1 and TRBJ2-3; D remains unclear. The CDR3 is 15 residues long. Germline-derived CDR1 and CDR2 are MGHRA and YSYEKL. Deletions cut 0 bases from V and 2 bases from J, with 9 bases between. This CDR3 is CASSQDSYITDTQYF. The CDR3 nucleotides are TGCGCCAGCAGCCAAGATTCCTACATCACAGATACGCAGTATTTT.

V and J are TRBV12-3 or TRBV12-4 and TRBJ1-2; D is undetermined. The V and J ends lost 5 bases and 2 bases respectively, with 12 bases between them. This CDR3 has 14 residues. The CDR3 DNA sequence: TGTGCCAGCAGTGAGAAAAGAGGGAACTATGGCTACACCTTC. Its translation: CASSEKRGNYGYTF.

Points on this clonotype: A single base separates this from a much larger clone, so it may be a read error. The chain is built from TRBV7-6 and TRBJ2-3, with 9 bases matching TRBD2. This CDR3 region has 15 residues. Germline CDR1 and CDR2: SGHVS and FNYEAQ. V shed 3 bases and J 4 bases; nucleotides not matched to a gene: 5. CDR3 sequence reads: CASSLEAGGADTQYF. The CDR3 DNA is TGTGCCAGCAGCTTGGAAGCGGGGGGCGCAGATACGCAGTATTTT.

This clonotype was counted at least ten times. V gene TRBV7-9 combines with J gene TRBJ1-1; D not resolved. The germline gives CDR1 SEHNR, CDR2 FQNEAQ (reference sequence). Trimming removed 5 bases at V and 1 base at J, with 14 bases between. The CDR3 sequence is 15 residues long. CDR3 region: CASSARSSENTEAFF. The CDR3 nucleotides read TGTGCCAGCAGCGCAAGGTCATCCGAGAACACTGAAGCTTTCTTT.

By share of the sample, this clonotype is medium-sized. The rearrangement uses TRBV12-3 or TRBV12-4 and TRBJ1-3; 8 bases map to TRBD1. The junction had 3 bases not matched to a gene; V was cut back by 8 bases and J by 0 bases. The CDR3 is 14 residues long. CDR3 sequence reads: CASWDRHSGNTIYF. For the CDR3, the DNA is TGTGCCAGCTGGGACAGGCACTCTGGAAACACCATATATTTT.

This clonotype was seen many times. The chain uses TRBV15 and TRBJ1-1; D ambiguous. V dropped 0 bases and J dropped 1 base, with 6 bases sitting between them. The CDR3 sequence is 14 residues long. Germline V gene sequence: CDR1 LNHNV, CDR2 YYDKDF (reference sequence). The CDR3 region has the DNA TGTGCCACCAGCAGAGATCTAGGGAACACTGAAGCTTTCTTT. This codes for CATSRDLGNTEAFF.

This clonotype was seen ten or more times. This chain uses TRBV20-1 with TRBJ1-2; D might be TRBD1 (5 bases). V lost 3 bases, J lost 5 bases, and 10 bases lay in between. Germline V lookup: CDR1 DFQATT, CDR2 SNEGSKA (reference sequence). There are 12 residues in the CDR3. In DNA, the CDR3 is TGCAGTGCTAGTTTCCCAGGGTATGGCTACACCTTC. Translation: CSASFPGYGYTF.

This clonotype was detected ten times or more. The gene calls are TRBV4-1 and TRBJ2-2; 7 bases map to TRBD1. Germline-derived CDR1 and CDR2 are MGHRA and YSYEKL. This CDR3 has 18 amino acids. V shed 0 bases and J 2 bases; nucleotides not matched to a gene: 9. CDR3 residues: CASSQDQPDRPNTGELFF. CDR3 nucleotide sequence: TGCGCCAGCAGCCAAGATCAGCCGGACAGGCCCAACACCGGGGAGCTGTTTTTT.

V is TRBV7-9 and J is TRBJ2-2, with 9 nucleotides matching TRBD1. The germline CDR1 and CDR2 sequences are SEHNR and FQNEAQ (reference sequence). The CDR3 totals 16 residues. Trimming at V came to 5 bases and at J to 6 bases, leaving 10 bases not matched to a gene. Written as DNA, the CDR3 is TGTGCCAGCAGCCAAAAGGCGGGACAGGGTGCCGGGGAGCTGTTTTTT. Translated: CASSQKAGQGAGELFF. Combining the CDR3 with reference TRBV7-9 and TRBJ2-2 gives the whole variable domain DTGVSQNPRHKITKRGQNVTFRCDPISEHNRLYWYRQTLGQGPEFLTYFQNEAQLEKSRLLSDRFSAERPKGSFSTLEIQRTEQGDSAMYLCASSQKAGQGAGELFFGEGSRLTVL.

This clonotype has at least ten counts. Written as DNA, the CDR3 is TGTGCCAGCAGCTTAGAACAGGGTATTGGTACTGAAGCTTTCTTT. It yields the protein CASSLEQGIGTEAFF. V and J are TRBV7-9 and TRBJ1-1; tentatively, D is TRBD1 (6 bases). The CDR3 loop spans 15 amino acids. Trimming shortened V by 1 base and J by 5 bases, and 14 bases separated the two germline ends. Germline V CDR1 and CDR2: SEHNR, FQNEAQ (reference sequence).

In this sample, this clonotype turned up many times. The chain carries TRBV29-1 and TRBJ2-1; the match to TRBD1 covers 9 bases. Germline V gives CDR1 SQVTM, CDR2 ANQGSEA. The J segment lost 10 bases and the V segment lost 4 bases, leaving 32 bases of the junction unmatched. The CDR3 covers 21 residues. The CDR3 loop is CSVVCTGGVNPPLPLGGEQFF. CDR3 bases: TGCAGCGTTGTCTGCACAGGGGGCGTCAACCCCCCCTTACCTCTAGGGGGAGAGCAGTTCTTC.

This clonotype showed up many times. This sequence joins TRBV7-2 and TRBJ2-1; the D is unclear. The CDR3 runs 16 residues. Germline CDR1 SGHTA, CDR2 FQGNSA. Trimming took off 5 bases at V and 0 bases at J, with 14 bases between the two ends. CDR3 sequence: CASSPRPKSSYNEQFF. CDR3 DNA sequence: TGTGCCAGCAGCCCCCGACCGAAGAGCTCCTACAATGAGCAGTTCTTC.

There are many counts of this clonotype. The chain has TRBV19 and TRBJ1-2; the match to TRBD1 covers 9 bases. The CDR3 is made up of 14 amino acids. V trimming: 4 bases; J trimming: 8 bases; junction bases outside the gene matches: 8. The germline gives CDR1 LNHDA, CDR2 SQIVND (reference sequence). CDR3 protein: CASSTGQGMGGYTF. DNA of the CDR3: TGTGCCAGTAGTACGGGACAGGGTATGGGAGGCTACACCTTC.

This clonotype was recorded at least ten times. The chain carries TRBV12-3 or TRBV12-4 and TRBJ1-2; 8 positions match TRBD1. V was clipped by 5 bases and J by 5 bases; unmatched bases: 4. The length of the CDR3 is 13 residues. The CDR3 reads CASSLTGGYGYTF. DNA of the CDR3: TGTGCCAGCAGTCTTACAGGGGGGTATGGCTACACCTTC.

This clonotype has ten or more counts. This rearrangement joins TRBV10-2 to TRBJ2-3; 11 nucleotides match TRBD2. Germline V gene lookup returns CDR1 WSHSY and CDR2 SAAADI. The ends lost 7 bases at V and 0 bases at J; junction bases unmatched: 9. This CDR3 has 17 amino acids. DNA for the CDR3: TGCGCCAGCAAGTCACTAGCGGGGGATTCTAGCACAGATACGCAGTATTTT. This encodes CASKSLAGDSSTDTQYF.

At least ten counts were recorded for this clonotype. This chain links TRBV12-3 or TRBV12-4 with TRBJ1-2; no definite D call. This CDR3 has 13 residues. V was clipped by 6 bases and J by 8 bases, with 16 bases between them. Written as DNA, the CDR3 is TGTGCCAGCAGCCCACAAGGGTCGACGGGCTACACCTTC. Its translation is CASSPQGSTGYTF.

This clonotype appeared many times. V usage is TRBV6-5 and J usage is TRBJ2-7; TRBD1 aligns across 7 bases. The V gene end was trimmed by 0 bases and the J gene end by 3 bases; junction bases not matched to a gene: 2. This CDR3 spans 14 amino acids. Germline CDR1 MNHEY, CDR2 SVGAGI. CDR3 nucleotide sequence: TGTGCCAGCAGTTACTCTCGACAGGGCTACGAGCAGTACGTC. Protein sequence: CASSYSRQGYEQYV.

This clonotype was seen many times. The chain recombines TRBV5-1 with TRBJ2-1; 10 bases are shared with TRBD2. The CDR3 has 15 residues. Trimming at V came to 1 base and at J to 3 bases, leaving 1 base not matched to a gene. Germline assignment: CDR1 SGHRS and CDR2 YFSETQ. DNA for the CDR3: TGCGCCAGCAGCTTGAAGCGGGGGGGCTACAATGAGCAGTTCTTC. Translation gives CASSLKRGGYNEQFF.

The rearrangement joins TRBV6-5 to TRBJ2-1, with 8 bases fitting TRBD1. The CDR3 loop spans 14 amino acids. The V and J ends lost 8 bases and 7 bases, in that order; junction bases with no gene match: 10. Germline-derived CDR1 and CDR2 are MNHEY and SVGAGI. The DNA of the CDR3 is TGTGCCAGCTGCCGGGCAGGGGGCTTGAATGAGCAGTTCTTC. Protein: CASCRAGGLNEQFF.

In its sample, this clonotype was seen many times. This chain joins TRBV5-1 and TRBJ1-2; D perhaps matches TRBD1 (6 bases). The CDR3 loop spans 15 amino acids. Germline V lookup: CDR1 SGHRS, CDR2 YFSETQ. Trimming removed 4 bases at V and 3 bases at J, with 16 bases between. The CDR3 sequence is CASSIPGGAHYGYTF. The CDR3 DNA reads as TGCGCCAGCAGCATCCCTGGGGGCGCACACTATGGCTACACCTTC.

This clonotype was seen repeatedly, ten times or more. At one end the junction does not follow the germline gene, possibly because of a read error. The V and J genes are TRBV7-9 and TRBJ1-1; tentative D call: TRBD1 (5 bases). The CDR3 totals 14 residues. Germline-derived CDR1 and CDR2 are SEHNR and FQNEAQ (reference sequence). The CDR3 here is CASSSTIADNEVFF. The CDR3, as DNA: TGTGCCAGCAGCTCCACGATTGCGGACAACGAAGTTTTCTTT.

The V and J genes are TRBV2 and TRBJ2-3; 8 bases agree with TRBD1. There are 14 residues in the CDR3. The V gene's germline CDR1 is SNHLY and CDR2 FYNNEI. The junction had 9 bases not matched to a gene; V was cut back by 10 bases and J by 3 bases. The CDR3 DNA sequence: TGTGCCACCATTAGGACAGGGTGGACAGATACGCAGTATTTT. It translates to CATIRTGWTDTQYF.

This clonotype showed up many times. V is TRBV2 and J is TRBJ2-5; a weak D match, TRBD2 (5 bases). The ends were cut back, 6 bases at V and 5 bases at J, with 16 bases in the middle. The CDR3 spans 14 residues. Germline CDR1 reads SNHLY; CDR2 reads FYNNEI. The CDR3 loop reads CASRKLVSGETQYF. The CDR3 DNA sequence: TGTGCCAGCAGAAAACTAGTGTCCGGCGAGACCCAGTACTTC.

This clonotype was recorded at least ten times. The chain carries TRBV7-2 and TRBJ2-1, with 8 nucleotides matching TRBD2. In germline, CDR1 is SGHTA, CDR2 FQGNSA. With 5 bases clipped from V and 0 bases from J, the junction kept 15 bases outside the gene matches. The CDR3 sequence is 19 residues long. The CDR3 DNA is TGTGCCAGCAGCGGGACGAGCGGGAGCGCCCAAAGCTCCTACAATGAGCAGTTCTTC. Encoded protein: CASSGTSGSAQSSYNEQFF. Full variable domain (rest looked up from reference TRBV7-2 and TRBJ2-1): GAGVSQSPSNKVTEKGKDVELRCDPISGHTALYWYRQSLGQGLEFLIYFQGNSAPDKSGLPSDRFSAERTGGSVSTLTIQRTQQEDSAVYLCASSGTSGSAQSSYNEQFFGPGTRLTVL.

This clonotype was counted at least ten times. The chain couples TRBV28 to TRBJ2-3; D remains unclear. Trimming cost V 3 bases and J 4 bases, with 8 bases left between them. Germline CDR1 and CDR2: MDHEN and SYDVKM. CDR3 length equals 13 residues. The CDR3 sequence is CASSLSTSDTQYF. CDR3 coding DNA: TGTGCCAGCAGTTTGTCGACCTCAGATACGCAGTATTTT. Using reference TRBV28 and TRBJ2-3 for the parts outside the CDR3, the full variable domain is DVKVTQSSRYLVKRTGEKVFLECVQDMDHENMFWYRQDPGLGLRLIYFSYDVKMKEKGDIPEGYSVSREKKERFSLILESASTNQTSMYLCASSLSTSDTQYFGPGTRLTVL.

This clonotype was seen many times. The CDR3 sequence: CATSSGGVGYNEQFF. For the CDR3, the DNA is TGTGCCACCAGCTCGGGGGGAGTGGGCTACAATGAGCAGTTCTTC. V is TRBV24-1 and J is TRBJ2-1; 7 positions agree with TRBD2. Germline V lookup: CDR1 KGHDR, CDR2 SFDVKD. The CDR3 runs to 15 residues. With V trimmed by 7 bases and J by 3 bases, 8 bases remained unmatched.

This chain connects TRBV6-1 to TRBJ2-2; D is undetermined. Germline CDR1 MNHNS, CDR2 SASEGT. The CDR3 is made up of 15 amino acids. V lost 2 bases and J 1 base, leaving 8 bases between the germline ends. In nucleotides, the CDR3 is TGTGCCAGCAGTGAACAATTCATGAACACCGGGGAGCTGTTTTTT. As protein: CASSEQFMNTGELFF.